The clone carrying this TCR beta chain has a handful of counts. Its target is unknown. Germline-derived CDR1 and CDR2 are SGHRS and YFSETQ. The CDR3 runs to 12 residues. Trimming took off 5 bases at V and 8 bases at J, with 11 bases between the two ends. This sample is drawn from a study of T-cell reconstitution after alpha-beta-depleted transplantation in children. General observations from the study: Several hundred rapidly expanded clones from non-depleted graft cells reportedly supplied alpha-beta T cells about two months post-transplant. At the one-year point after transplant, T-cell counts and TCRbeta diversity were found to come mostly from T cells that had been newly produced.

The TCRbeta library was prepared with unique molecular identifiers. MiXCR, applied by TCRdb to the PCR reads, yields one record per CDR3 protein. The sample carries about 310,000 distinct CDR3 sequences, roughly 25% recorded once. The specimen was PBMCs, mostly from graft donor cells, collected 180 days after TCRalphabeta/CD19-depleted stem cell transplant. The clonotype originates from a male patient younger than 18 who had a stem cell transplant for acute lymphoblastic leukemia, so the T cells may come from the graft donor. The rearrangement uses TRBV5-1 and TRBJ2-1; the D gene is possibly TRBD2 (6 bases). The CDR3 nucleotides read TGCGCCAGCAGGCGTCGGGGGTATGAGCAGTTCTTC. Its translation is CASRRRGYEQFF.